This paragraph reports one TCR beta chain. The target antigen is unknown. Germline V gene sequence: CDR1 PRHDT, CDR2 FYEKMQ (reference sequence). V was pared by 1 base and J by 4 bases, with 11 bases between. This CDR3 comprises 15 residues. This entry is derived from a study of T cells in Graves' hyperthyroidism and ophthalmopathy. Study-wide results and caveats: Blood also contained most expanded thyroid clonotypes above 0.001.

RNA transcripts provided the source from which TCR beta CDR3 regions were amplified. Primed by the HTBI set, a first-round RT-PCR was run on the TCR CDR3. TCRdb re-analysed the multiplex PCR reads in MiXCR, keeping a single row per CDR3 protein. The table shows approximately 690,000 distinct CDR3 sequences, with about 20% occurring only once. Under 3 months was the duration of disease in ophthalmopathy patients, who also had a Clinical Activity Score of at least 3 and a NOSPECS grade of at least 4. Sequencing was performed on blood. The chain is built from TRBV13 and TRBJ2-1; D unresolved. This sequence originates from a man aged 30-40 years with Graves' ophthalmopathy. The CDR3 region has the DNA TGTGCCAGCAGCTTAGAGGGAAGCAGGTACAATGAGCAGTTCTTC. This codes for CASSLEGSRYNEQFF.